Listed below are T cell receptor beta chains from one sample, sequenced in a study of blood T cells in healthy people across ages. TCRdb recomputed calls from the 5' RACE reads with MiXCR, one row per CDR3 protein. The table includes about 830,000 distinct CDR3 sequences, 62% detected once. The source material was blood. Receptor source: a man aged 25 to 45 in good health. The CDR3 runs from the conserved cysteine through the conserved F or W. D genes are given only for firm matches. Expanded clones get a size class; other rows say once, few or many, or leave the size out.

TRBJ2-5,TRBV28,.,TRBD1,TGTGCCAGCAGTTTAATAGAACCGGGACAGGGCCAAGAGACCCAGTACTTC,CASSLIEPGQGQETQYF
TRBJ2-5,TRBV18,few,TRBD2,TGTGCCAGCTCACCACGGACTAGCGGGGGGGCAGAGACCCAGTACTTC,CASSPRTSGGAETQYF
TRBJ2-5,TRBV4-2,.,.,TGTGCCAGCAGCCATACAACCGGGACGAGCCCGAGGGAGACCCAGTACTTC,CASSHTTGTSPRETQYF
TRBJ1-5,TRBV4-3,once,.,TGCGCCAGCAGCCAAGAGGCGAATAGCAATCAGCCCCAGCATTTT,CASSQEANSNQPQHF
TRBJ2-6,TRBV29-1,few,.,TGCAGCGTTGGAAGGGATTCTGGGGCCAACGTCCTGACTTTC,CSVGRDSGANVLTF
TRBJ2-7,TRBV28,few,.,TGTGCCAGCAGTTACCCGGGACCCTTCGACCACGAGCAGTACTTC,CASSYPGPFDHEQYF
TRBJ2-1,TRBV7-2,few,TRBD1,TGTGCCAGCAGCCCAGACAGGGGGCCATACAATGAGCAGTTCTTC,CASSPDRGPYNEQFF
TRBJ1-5,TRBV12-3/TRBV12-4,.,TRBD1,TGTGCCAGCAGTTCAGGGACAGGCCATAGCAATCAGCCCCGGCATTTT,CASSSGTGHSNQPRHF
TRBJ1-5,TRBV6-2/TRBV6-3,few,.,TGTGCCAGCAGAACCCTCTCTTCCGGCAATCAGCCCCAGCATTTT,CASRTLSSGNQPQHF
TRBJ2-3,TRBV20-1,.,.,TGCAGTGCTATCGTGACTACCACTAGCACAGATACGCAGTATTTT,CSAIVTTTSTDTQYF
TRBJ2-7,TRBV7-2,many,.,TGTGCCAGCAGCCAAGAGGGCGGCTTAGCCTACGAGCAGTACTTC,CASSQEGGLAYEQYF
TRBJ1-5,TRBV10-3,.,.,TGTGCCATCAGTGCGGACAGCTTGAATCAGCCCCAGCATTTT,CAISADSLNQPQHF
TRBJ2-7,TRBV11-2,.,.,TGTGCCAGCAGCTTAGAGGTGACTGAGACAAACGAGCAGTACTTC,CASSLEVTETNEQYF
TRBJ2-1,TRBV7-8,.,TRBD2,TGTGCCAGCAGCTCCAGACTAGCGAGGCCCTCCTACAATGAGCAGTTCTTC,CASSSRLARPSYNEQFF
TRBJ2-5,TRBV6-5,once,TRBD2,TGTGCCAGCAATTACTCCTGGGGCAGCGGGGACCGAGAAGAGACCCAGTACTTC,CASNYSWGSGDREETQYF
TRBJ2-3,TRBV12-3/TRBV12-4,many,.,TGTGCCAGCAGTTTCAGAGCAGATACGCAGTATTTT,CASSFRADTQYF
TRBJ1-4,TRBV2,.,TRBD1,TGTGCCACGACAGGGACCCATGAAAAACTGTTTTTT,CATTGTHEKLFF
TRBJ2-7,TRBV3-1,.,.,TGTGCCAGCAGCCACCAAAATTACTACGAGCAGTACTTC,CASSHQNYYEQYF
TRBJ2-1,TRBV5-1,.,.,TGCGCCAGCAGCCAGCGACCGGCGGGAAGGGATTCTCTCAACAATGAGCAGTTCTTC,CASSQRPAGRDSLNNEQFF
TRBJ1-5,TRBV27,.,.,TGTGCCAGCAGTTCATCCAGCTACAATCAGCCCCAGCATTTT,CASSSSSYNQPQHF
TRBJ2-7,TRBV15,.,.,TGTGCCACCAGCAGAGATCACGGGGTTGGCTACGAGCAGTACTTC,CATSRDHGVGYEQYF
TRBJ2-1,TRBV2,.,.,TGTGCCAGCAGTGACGAAGGGACTGCACCGAATGAGCAGTTCTTC,CASSDEGTAPNEQFF
TRBJ1-1,TRBV25-1,few,.,TGTGCCAGCAGTGAAAGGGGTGAGGGCACTGAAGCTTTCTTT,CASSERGEGTEAFF
TRBJ2-1,TRBV4-3,.,.,TGCGCCAGCAGCCGAGACATGCGGTTGGGTGAGCAGTTCTTC,CASSRDMRLGEQFF
TRBJ1-2,TRBV12-3/TRBV12-4,few,.,TGTGCCAGCAGTTTTAAGGGGAAATCCTATGGCTACACCTTC,CASSFKGKSYGYTF
TRBJ2-3,TRBV7-6,.,.,TGTGCCAGCAGCTTAGAGTCTAAGGCGCAGTATTTT,CASSLESKAQYF
TRBJ2-3,TRBV9,.,.,TGTGCCAGCAGCGATTTTGATTATACGCAGTATTTT,CASSDFDYTQYF
TRBJ2-3,TRBV12-3/TRBV12-4,.,.,TGTGCCAGCAGCGACGAGGAGGCTACGCAGTATTTT,CASSDEEATQYF
TRBJ1-5,TRBV4-2,.,.,TGTGCCAGCAGCCAAGGAGAGGGCACAGGTCAGCATCAGCCCCAGCATTTT,CASSQGEGTGQHQPQHF
TRBJ2-2,TRBV20-1,once,TRBD2,TGCAGTGCTAGGCCTGGGAGGGGAGCCGGGGAGCTGTTTTTT,CSARPGRGAGELFF
TRBJ2-1,TRBV19,.,TRBD2,TGTGCCAGTAGTATTAGGCTAGCGGGGGGGATTAACAATGAGCAGTTCTTC,CASSIRLAGGINNEQFF
TRBJ2-1,TRBV7-2,.,TRBD1,TGTGCCAGCAGCTTAGAAAGGACAGGAAGGAATGAGCAGTTCTTC,CASSLERTGRNEQFF
TRBJ2-7,TRBV20-1,.,TRBD2,TGCAGTGCTAGAGATGAGAGGGAGGGCCCCTACGAGCAGTACTTC,CSARDEREGPYEQYF
TRBJ2-5,TRBV12-3/TRBV12-4,.,.,TGTGCCGCCGCCTTGGCGGGAGAGACCCAGTACTTC,CAAALAGETQYF
TRBJ1-5,TRBV29-1,.,.,TGCAGCGTTCAGGACGGCAATCAGCCCCAGCATTTT,CSVQDGNQPQHF
TRBJ1-1,TRBV28,many,.,TGTGCCAGCAGCCTAGGCAGGAGAACTGAAGCTTTCTTT,CASSLGRRTEAFF
TRBJ2-1,TRBV29-1,few,.,TGCAGCGTTGTATGGGGGATGGAGTTCTTC,CSVVWGMEFF
TRBJ2-7,TRBV12-3/TRBV12-4,.,.,TGTGCCAGCAGTAGGGGGGTGACCATGAACGAGCAGTACTTC,CASSRGVTMNEQYF
TRBJ2-1,TRBV29-1,.,TRBD1,TGCAGCGTTGACGGACCGGGGACAGGGCTCCGGGGATCCTACAATGAGCAGTTCTTC,CSVDGPGTGLRGSYNEQFF
TRBJ1-6,TRBV20-1,.,TRBD1,TGCAGTGCTAGAACCCGGACGGGACAGAGTAATTCACCCCTCCACTTT,CSARTRTGQSNSPLHF
TRBJ2-6,TRBV29-1,many,.,TGCAGCGTTGGGTACGGGTCCGAGTTCTCTGGGGCCAACGTCCTGACTTTC,CSVGYGSEFSGANVLTF
TRBJ1-2,TRBV29-1,.,.,TGCAGCGTTAACAGGGCTGAGGATGGCTACACCTTC,CSVNRAEDGYTF
TRBJ2-7,TRBV7-6,once,TRBD2,TGTGCCAGCAGCTCTAAGACTAGCGGGAGGGGCTACGAGCAGTACTTC,CASSSKTSGRGYEQYF
TRBJ2-7,TRBV5-1,.,TRBD1,TGCGCCAGCAGCCCGTGGACAGGGGGAGGGTACGAGCAGTACTTC,CASSPWTGGGYEQYF
TRBJ1-1,TRBV6-2/TRBV6-3,.,.,TGTGCCAGCAGTCAAGGGATGGGGGCTGAAGCTTTCTTT,CASSQGMGAEAFF
TRBJ2-5,TRBV20-1,.,TRBD2,TGCAGTGCTACATACAAGACTAGCGGGGAGACCCAGTACTTC,CSATYKTSGETQYF
TRBJ2-1,TRBV24-1,once,TRBD2,TGTGCCACCAGTGATGAAAATCCTAGCGGGGTCCAGAGCTCCTACAATGAGCAGTTCTTC,CATSDENPSGVQSSYNEQFF
TRBJ2-7,TRBV9,.,TRBD2,TGTGCCAGCAGCGTAGATATTAGCGGGGGGCCAAACTACGAGCAGTACTTC,CASSVDISGGPNYEQYF
TRBJ2-2,TRBV9,few,TRBD1,TGTGCCAGCAGCCCCCGGACAGGGGGCCGTAACACCGGGGAGCTGTTTTTT,CASSPRTGGRNTGELFF
TRBJ2-7,TRBV12-3/TRBV12-4,.,.,TGTGCCAGCAGTAAGGTGGCGGCCGAGCAGTACTTC,CASSKVAAEQYF
TRBJ2-3,TRBV7-2,.,.,TGTGCCAGCAGCTCCCCGACGGGGACGTCGACAGGTACGCAGTATTTT,CASSSPTGTSTGTQYF
TRBJ2-3,TRBV20-1,.,.,TGCAGTGCTGGGAGTGGGGTGTACACAGATACGCAGTATTTT,CSAGSGVYTDTQYF
TRBJ2-3,TRBV6-2/TRBV6-3,.,TRBD2,TGTGCCAGCAGTTACCCCGGGGCAGGGGACCTAGCGGGGGTAAGATCCAGCACAGATACGCAGTATTTT,CASSYPGAGDLAGVRSSTDTQYF
TRBJ1-5,TRBV6-2/TRBV6-3,.,.,TGTGCCAGCAGTGACACGTCAAATCAGCCCCAGCATTTT,CASSDTSNQPQHF
TRBJ2-5,TRBV9,.,TRBD1,TGTGCCAGCAGCGTAGGGACAGGGGGACAGCAGTACTTC,CASSVGTGGQQYF
TRBJ2-1,TRBV29-1,few,TRBD1,TGCAGCGTGGGGGCGGACAGGCCGTCGATCAATGAGCAGTTCTTC,CSVGADRPSINEQFF